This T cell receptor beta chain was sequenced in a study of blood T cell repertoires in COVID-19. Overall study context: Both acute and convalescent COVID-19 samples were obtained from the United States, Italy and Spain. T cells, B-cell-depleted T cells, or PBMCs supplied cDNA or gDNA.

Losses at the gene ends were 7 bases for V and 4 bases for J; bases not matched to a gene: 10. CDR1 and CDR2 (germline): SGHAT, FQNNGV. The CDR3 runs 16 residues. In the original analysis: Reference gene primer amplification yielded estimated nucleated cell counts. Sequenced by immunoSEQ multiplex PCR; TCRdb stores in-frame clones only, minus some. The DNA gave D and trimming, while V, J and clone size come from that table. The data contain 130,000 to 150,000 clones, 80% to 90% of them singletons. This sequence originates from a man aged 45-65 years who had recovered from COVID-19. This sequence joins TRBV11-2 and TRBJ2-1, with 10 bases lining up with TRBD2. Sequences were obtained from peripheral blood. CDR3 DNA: TGTGCCAGCACCAAAGCGGCTAGCGGGGGTTACAATGAGCAGTTCTTC. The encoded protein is CASTKAASGGYNEQFF.